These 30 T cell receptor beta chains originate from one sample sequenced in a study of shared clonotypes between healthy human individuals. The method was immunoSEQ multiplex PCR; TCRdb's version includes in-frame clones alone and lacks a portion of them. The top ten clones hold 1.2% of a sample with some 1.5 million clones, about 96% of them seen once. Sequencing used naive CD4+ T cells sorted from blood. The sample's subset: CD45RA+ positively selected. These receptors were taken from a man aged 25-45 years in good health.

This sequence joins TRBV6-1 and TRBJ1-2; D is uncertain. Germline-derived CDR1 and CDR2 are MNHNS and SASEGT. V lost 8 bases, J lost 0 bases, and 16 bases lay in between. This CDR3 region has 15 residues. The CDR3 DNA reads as TGTGCCAGCGTCCCCAGGACGGGCCCTAACTATGGCTACACCTTC. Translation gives CASVPRTGPNYGYTF.

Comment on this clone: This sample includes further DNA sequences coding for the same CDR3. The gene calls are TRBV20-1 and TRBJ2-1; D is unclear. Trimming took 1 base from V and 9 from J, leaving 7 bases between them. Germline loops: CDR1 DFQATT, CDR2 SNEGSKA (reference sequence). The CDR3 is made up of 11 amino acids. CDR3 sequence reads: CSARGAREQFF. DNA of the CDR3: TGCAGTGCTAGAGGAGCGCGTGAGCAGTTCTTC.

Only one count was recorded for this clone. CDR3 sequence reads: CASSLYRGSYEQYF. The CDR3 bases are TGTGCCAGCAGCTTGTACAGGGGGTCCTACGAGCAGTACTTC. This rearrangement joins TRBV5-5 to TRBJ2-7; 8 positions agree with TRBD1. The CDR3 has 14 residues. Germline CDR1 is SGHKS and CDR2 is YYEKEE (reference sequence). The junction had 1 base not matched to a gene; V was cut back by 1 base and J by 1 base.

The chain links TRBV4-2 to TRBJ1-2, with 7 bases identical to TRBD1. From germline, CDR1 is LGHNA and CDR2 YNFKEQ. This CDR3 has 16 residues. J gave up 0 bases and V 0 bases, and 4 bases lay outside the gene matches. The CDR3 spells CASSQETGRSNYGYTF. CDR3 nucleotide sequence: TGTGCCAGCAGCCAAGAGACAGGGAGGTCTAACTATGGCTACACCTTC.

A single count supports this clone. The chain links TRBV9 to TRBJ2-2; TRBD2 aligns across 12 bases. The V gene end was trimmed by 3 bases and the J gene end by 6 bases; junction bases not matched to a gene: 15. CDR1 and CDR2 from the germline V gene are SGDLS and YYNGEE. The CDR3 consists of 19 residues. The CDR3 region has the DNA TGTGCCAGCAGCGCAGTAGGGAGTTCTAGCGGGAGGGCCTCCGGGGAGCTGTTTTTT. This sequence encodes CASSAVGSSSGRASGELFF.

This CDR3 is CASSQVGRSSYNEQFF. The DNA of the CDR3 is TGCGCCAGCAGCCAAGTGGGCAGGAGCTCCTACAATGAGCAGTTCTTC. The chain uses TRBV4-1 and TRBJ2-1, with unresolved D. The CDR3 has 16 residues. The germline gives CDR1 MGHRA, CDR2 YSYEKL. With 1 base removed from V and 0 bases from J, the gap between germline ends came to 10 bases.

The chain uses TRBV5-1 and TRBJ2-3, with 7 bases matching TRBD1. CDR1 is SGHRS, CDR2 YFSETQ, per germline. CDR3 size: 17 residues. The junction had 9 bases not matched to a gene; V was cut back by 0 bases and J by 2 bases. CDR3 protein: CASSLDPTGLLTDTQYF. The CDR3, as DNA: TGCGCCAGCAGCTTGGACCCGACAGGGCTACTCACAGATACGCAGTATTTT.

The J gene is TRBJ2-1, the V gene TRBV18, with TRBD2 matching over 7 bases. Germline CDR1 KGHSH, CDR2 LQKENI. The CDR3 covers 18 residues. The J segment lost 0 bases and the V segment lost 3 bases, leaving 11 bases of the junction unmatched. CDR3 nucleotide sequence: TGTGCCAGCTCACCGAACCGGGACTACCTTAGCTCCTACAATGAGCAGTTCTTC. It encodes CASSPNRDYLSSYNEQFF.

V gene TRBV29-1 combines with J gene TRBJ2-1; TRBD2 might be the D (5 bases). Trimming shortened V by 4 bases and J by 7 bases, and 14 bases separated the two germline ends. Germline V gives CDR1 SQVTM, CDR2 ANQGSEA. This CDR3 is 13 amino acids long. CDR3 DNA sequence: TGCAGCGTTGTTGACTACGGGTTTAATGAGCAGTTCTTC. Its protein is CSVVDYGFNEQFF.

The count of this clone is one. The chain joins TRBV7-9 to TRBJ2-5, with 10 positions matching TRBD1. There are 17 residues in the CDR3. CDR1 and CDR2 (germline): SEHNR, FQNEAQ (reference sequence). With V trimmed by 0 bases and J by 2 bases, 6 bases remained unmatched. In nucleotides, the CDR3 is TGTGCCAGCAGCTTAGCGCAGGGGACAGGGGTACAAGAGACCCAGTACTTC. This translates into CASSLAQGTGVQETQYF.

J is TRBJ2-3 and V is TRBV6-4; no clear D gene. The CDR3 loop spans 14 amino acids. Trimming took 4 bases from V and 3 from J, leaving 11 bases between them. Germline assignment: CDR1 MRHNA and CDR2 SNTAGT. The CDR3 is CASSGLCKTDTQYF. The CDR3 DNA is TGTGCCAGCAGTGGGCTCTGCAAAACAGATACGCAGTATTTT.

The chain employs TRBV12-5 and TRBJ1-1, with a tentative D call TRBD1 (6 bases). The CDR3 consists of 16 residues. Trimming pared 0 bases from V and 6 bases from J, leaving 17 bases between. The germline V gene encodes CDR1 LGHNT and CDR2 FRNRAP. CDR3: CASGLVTGRREAEAFF. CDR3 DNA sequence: TGTGCTAGTGGTTTGGTTACAGGGAGGCGGGAAGCTGAAGCTTTCTTT.

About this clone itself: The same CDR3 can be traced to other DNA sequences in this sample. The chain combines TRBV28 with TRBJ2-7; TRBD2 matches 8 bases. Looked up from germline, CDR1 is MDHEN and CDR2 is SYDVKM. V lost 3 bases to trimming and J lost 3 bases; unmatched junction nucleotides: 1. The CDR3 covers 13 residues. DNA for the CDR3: TGTGCCAGCAGTTTGGGACTAGTCTACGAGCAGTACTTC. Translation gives CASSLGLVYEQYF.

The CDR3 DNA reads TGTGCCTGGAGTGTTCGTTTGGGAACAGGGTCCTACGAGCAGTACTTC. It is translated as CAWSVRLGTGSYEQYF. V usage is TRBV30 and J usage is TRBJ2-7; tentative D call: TRBD1 (6 bases). The CDR3 loop spans 16 amino acids. The germline CDR1 and CDR2 sequences are GTSNPN and SVGIG (reference sequence). V dropped 0 bases and J dropped 1 base, with 16 bases sitting between them.

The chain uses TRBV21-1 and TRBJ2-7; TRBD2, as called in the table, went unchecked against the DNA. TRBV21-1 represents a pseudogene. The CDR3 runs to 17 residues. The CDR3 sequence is CASSKVVAHQEYYEQYF. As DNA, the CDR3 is TGTGCCAGCAGCAAAGTGGTAGCCCATCAAGAATACTACGAGCAGTACTTC.

CDR3 in DNA: TGTGCCAGCAGCCGGGGACTAGCGGGAGGCCAAGAGACCCAGTACTTC. Encoded protein: CASSRGLAGGQETQYF. The chain couples TRBV27 to TRBJ2-5, with 15 bases matching TRBD2. V shed 6 bases, J shed 1 base, and the junction held 3 bases outside the gene matches. This CDR3 is built from 16 residues. The germline V gene has CDR1 MNHEY and CDR2 SMNVEV (reference sequence).

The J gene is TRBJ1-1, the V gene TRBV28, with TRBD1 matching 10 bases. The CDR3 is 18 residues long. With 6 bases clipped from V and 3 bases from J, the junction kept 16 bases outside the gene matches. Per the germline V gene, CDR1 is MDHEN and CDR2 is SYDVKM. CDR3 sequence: CASSPPGQGKVGYTEAFF. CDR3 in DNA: TGTGCCAGCAGCCCCCCGGGACAGGGGAAGGTCGGCTACACTGAAGCTTTCTTT.

CDR3 sequence (DNA): TGTGCCAGCACCCCCTACGAGCAGTACTTC. It is translated as CASTPYEQYF. The gene calls are TRBV27 and TRBJ2-7; D not certain. Germline CDR1 is MNHEY and CDR2 is SMNVEV (reference sequence). Trimming shortened V by 7 bases and J by 2 bases, and 3 bases separated the two germline ends. The CDR3 is made up of 10 amino acids.

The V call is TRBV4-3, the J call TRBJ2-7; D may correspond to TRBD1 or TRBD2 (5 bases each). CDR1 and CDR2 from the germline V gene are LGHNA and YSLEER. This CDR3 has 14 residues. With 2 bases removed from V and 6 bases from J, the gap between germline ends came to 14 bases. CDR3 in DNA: TGCGCCAGCAGCCAACAAGGGGTGAGCGGCGAGCAGTACTTC. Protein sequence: CASSQQGVSGEQYF.

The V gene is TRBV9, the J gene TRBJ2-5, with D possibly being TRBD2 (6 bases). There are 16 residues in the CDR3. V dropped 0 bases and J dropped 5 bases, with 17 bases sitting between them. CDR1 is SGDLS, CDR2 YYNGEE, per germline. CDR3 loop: CASSVDPAGLGETQYF. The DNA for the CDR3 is TGTGCCAGCAGCGTAGATCCAGCGGGCTTGGGGGAGACCCAGTACTTC.

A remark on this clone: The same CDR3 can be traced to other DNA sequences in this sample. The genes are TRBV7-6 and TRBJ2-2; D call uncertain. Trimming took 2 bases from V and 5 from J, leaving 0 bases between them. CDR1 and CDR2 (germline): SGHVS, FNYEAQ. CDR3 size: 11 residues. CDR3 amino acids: CASSLTGELFF. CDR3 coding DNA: TGTGCCAGCAGCTTAACCGGGGAGCTGTTTTTT.

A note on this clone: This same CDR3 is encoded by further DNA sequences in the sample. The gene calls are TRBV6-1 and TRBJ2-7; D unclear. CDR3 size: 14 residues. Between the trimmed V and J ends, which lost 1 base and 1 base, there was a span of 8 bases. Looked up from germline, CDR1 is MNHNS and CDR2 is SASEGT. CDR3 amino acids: CASSEVAGSYEQYF. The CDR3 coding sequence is TGTGCCAGCAGTGAAGTAGCTGGGTCCTACGAGCAGTACTTC.

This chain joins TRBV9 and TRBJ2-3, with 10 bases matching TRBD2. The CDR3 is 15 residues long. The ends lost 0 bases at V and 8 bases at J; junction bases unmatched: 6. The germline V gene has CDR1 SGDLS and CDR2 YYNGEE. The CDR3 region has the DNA TGTGCCAGCAGCGTAGATAAGCGGGAGGGCGCTACGCAGTATTTT. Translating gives CASSVDKREGATQYF.

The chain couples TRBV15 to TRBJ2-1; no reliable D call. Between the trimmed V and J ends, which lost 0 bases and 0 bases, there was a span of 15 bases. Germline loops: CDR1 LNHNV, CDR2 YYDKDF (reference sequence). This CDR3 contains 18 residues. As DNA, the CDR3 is TGTGCCACCAGCAGAGATCGGCCCCCCGCGGACTCCTACAATGAGCAGTTCTTC. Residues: CATSRDRPPADSYNEQFF.

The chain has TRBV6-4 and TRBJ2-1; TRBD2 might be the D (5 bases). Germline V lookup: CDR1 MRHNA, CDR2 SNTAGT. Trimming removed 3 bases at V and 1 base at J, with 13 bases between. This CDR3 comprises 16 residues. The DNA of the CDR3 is TGTGCCAGCAGTGAGTCCGCCGGGGTTTCCTACAATGAGCAGTTCTTC. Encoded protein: CASSESAGVSYNEQFF.

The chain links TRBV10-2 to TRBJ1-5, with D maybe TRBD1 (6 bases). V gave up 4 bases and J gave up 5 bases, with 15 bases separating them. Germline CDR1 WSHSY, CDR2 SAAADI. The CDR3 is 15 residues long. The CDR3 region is CASSVTGSTDQPQHF. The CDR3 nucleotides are TGCGCCAGCAGTGTTACAGGGTCAACGGATCAGCCCCAGCATTTT.

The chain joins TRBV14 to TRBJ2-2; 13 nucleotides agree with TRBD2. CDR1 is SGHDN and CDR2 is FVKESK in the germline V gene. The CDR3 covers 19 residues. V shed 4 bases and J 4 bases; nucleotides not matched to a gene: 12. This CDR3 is CASSPWTSGRKSVTGELFF. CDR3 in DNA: TGTGCCAGCAGCCCCTGGACTAGCGGGAGAAAGAGTGTCACCGGGGAGCTGTTTTTT.

The CDR3 spells CASSKVFNARDSEKLFF. The DNA for the CDR3 is TGTGCCAGCAGCAAAGTCTTTAACGCTCGGGACAGCGAAAAACTGTTTTTT. The V gene is TRBV21-1, the J gene TRBJ1-4; TRBD1, the table's D call, lacks a check against the DNA. TRBV21-1 is a pseudogene. The CDR3 length is 17 residues.

The DNA of the CDR3 is TGTGCCAGTAGTACCCCGCGGAATCAGCCCCAGCATTTT. It yields the protein CASSTPRNQPQHF. The chain couples TRBV19 to TRBJ1-5; no clear D gene. Trimming pared 4 bases from V and 4 bases from J, leaving 8 bases between. Germline CDR1 LNHDA, CDR2 SQIVND (reference sequence). This CDR3 region has 13 residues.

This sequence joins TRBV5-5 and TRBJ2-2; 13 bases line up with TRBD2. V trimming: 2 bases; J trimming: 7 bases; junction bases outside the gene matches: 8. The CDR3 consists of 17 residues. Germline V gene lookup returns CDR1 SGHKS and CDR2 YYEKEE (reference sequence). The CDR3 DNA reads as TGTGCCAGCAGCTTAGGACTAGCGGGAGCCCCGGGCGGGGAGCTGTTTTTT. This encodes CASSLGLAGAPGGELFF.